The rows below give T cell receptor beta chains drawn from one sample of a study of T cells in Graves' hyperthyroidism and ophthalmopathy. Each CDR3 protein gets one entry after TCRdb re-called the multiplex PCR reads with MiXCR. The repertoire consists of almost 500,000 distinct CDR3 sequences, with 20% to 25% occurring once and the leading ten covering approximately 54%. The sample was blood. The receptors were sampled from a woman in her 70s with Graves' ophthalmopathy. Each CDR3 is given with its conserved first and last residue. The D gene is left open where the match is weak. Only part of the rows carry a size: once, few, many, or a class if the clone is expanded.

v_gene	j_gene	abundance	d_gene	CDR3aa	CDR3nt
TRBV10-2	TRBJ2-3	.	TRBD2	CAISIRTSGATDTQYF	TGCGCCATCTCGATTAGGACTAGCGGGGCAACAGATACGCAGTATTTT
TRBV27	TRBJ2-7	.	TRBD2	CASSLSMTGTSAYEQYF	TGTGCCAGCAGTTTATCGATGACCGGGACTAGCGCCTACGAGCAGTACTTC
TRBV19	TRBJ1-1	few	.	CASRYDLVATEAFF	TGTGCCAGTAGGTACGATTTGGTAGCCACTGAAGCTTTCTTT
TRBV5-5	TRBJ1-3	.	.	CASSRLGSTGNTIYF	TGTGCCAGCAGCAGACTGGGCAGTACTGGAAACACCATATATTTT
TRBV20-1	TRBJ1-1	few	.	CSARGTGIKAFF	TGCAGTGCTAGGGGGACCGGGATCAAAGCTTTCTTT
TRBV3-1	TRBJ1-5	few	TRBD1	CASSQTGEVQPRHF	TGTGCCAGCAGCCAAACAGGGGAGGTTCAGCCCCGGCATTTT
TRBV9	TRBJ2-1	.	.	CASSVEVSSYNEQFF	TGTGCCAGCAGCGTAGAGGTGAGCTCCTACAATGAGCAGTTCTTC
TRBV11-2	TRBJ1-1	.	.	CASSLGVDTEAFF	TGTGCCAGCAGCTTAGGGGTTGACACTGAAGCTTTCTTT
TRBV6-2/TRBV6-3	TRBJ1-6	.	.	CASTPALNNSPLHF	TGTGCCAGCACCCCAGCGCTTAATAATTCACCCCTCCACTTT
TRBV3-1	TRBJ1-5	few	.	CASSQDSRGNQPQHF	TGTGCCAGCAGCCAAGATTCAAGGGGAAATCAGCCCCAGCATTTT
TRBV27	TRBJ1-1	.	TRBD1	CASSSTGGFTEAFF	TGTGCCAGCAGTTCGACAGGGGGATTTACTGAAGCTTTCTTT
TRBV11-2	TRBJ1-1	few	.	CASSLGGYRNTEAFF	TGTGCCAGCAGCTTAGGAGGGTATAGGAACACTGAAGCTTTCTTT
TRBV7-6	TRBJ2-1	.	TRBD1	CASSPGTGAPREQFF	TGTGCCAGCAGCCCCGGGACAGGGGCTCCTAGGGAGCAGTTCTTC
TRBV12-3/TRBV12-4	TRBJ2-2	few	TRBD2	CASSFGAGGSNTGELFF	TGTGCCAGCAGTTTCGGGGCGGGAGGGTCGAACACCGGGGAGCTGTTTTTT
TRBV18	TRBJ1-1	.	.	CASSPTLNTEAFF	TGTGCCAGCTCACCTACCCTAAACACTGAAGCTTTCTTT
TRBV11-3	TRBJ2-7	.	.	CASSLLTTYEQYF	TGTGCCAGCAGCTTATTGACCACCTACGAGCAGTACTTC
TRBV4-2	TRBJ2-3	few	TRBD2	CASSQGWTSGGTDTQYF	TGTGCCAGCAGCCAAGGATGGACTAGCGGGGGCACAGATACGCAGTATTTT
TRBV6-1	TRBJ1-5	.	.	CASKITGQDQPQHF	TGTGCCAGCAAAATTACAGGGCAGGATCAGCCCCAGCATTTT
TRBV7-2	TRBJ2-2	.	TRBD2	CASSLLGLAGVTGELFF	TGTGCCAGCAGCTTATTGGGACTAGCGGGAGTAACCGGGGAGCTGTTTTTT
TRBV3-1	TRBJ1-3	.	.	CASSQGHAIYF	TGTGCCAGCAGCCAGGGACACGCCATATATTTT
TRBV9	TRBJ2-1	.	.	CPSSTPQGEQFF	TGTCCCAGCAGCACTCCCCAGGGTGAGCAGTTCTTC
TRBV19	TRBJ2-1	.	.	CASTLTGLNYNEQFF	TGTGCCAGTACCCTAACGGGACTGAACTACAATGAGCAGTTCTTC
TRBV2	TRBJ1-1	.	.	CATDNPNTEAFF	TGTGCCACCGACAACCCGAACACTGAAGCTTTCTTT
TRBV2	TRBJ2-1	many	.	CASSADVWDEQFF	TGTGCCAGCAGTGCGGACGTCTGGGATGAGCAGTTCTTC
TRBV10-3	TRBJ2-7	few	.	CAIGRTYEQYF	TGTGCCATCGGGAGAACCTACGAGCAGTACTTC
TRBV28	TRBJ1-2	many	.	CASSTQIEEDYGYTF	TGTGCCAGCAGTACCCAGATAGAAGAAGACTATGGCTACACCTTC
TRBV7-9	TRBJ2-1	.	.	CASSSRQNNEQFF	TGTGCCAGCAGCAGCCGACAGAACAATGAGCAGTTCTTC
TRBV28	TRBJ1-1	.	.	CASSFNQNTEAFF	TGTGCCAGCAGTTTTAATCAGAACACTGAAGCTTTCTTT
TRBV30	TRBJ2-1	few	.	CAWTSDLSVPQFF	TGTGCCTGGACCAGTGACCTTAGCGTCCCGCAGTTCTTC
TRBV6-2/TRBV6-3	TRBJ1-1	many	.	CASTRTGQNTEAFF	TGTGCCAGCACCCGAACCGGACAGAACACTGAAGCTTTCTTT
TRBV6-1	TRBJ1-2	many	.	CASSEVDFYGYTF	TGTGCCAGCAGTGAAGTGGATTTCTATGGCTACACCTTC
TRBV20-1	TRBJ2-2	.	TRBD2	CSARLGGAGELFF	TGCAGTGCTAGACTGGGGGGGGCCGGGGAGCTGTTTTTT
TRBV3-1	TRBJ2-1	few	.	CASSRYRSDEQFF	TGTGCCAGCAGCCGTTACAGATCCGATGAGCAGTTCTTC
TRBV7-8	TRBJ2-5	many	TRBD1	CASSLAGQGRIETQYF	TGTGCCAGCAGCTTAGCCGGACAGGGACGGATAGAGACCCAGTACTTC